The 9 T cell receptor beta chains presented below share a single source sample, sequenced in a study of shared clonotypes between healthy human individuals. Sequencing was performed with immunoSEQ multiplex PCR; in TCRdb, only in-frame clones are kept and a portion is missing. The table has over 95,000 clones, around 71% seen once. The sequenced sample consisted of memory CD8+ T cells sorted from blood. This sample's subset: CD45RO+ cells pooled with CCR7-negative TemRA cells. The receptors originated from a woman aged 25 to 39 in good health.

The V gene is TRBV7-6, the J gene TRBJ1-1, with 7 bases matching TRBD1. The CDR3 totals 15 residues. The trim removed 6 bases at V and 4 bases at J, leaving 11 bases unmatched. CDR1 is SGHVS and CDR2 is FNYEAQ in the germline V gene. For the CDR3, the DNA is TGTGCCAGCAGACCAATTCGACAGGGAAGCACTGAAGCTTTCTTT. Its translation is CASRPIRQGSTEAFF.

This clone has more than one count but fewer than ten. The chain links TRBV30 to TRBJ1-5; D remains unclear. This CDR3 spans 14 amino acids. The ends were cut back, 0 bases at V and 7 bases at J, with 13 bases in the middle. CDR1 is GTSNPN and CDR2 is SVGIG in the germline V gene (reference sequence). CDR3 nucleotide sequence: TGTGCCTGGAGTGTGATCCTCAAAACCCAGCCCCAGCATTTT. Translation gives CAWSVILKTQPQHF. The full variable domain, completed using reference TRBV30 and TRBJ1-5, is SQTIHQWPATLVQPVGSPLSLECTVEGTSNPNLYWYRQAAGRGLQLLFYSVGIGQISSEVPQNLSASRPQDRQFILSSKKLLLSDSGFYLCAWSVILKTQPQHFGDGTRLSIL.

The genes are TRBV7-2 and TRBJ1-1, with D perhaps TRBD1 (5 bases). The CDR3 length is 14 residues. Trimming took 5 bases from V and 1 from J, leaving 11 bases between them. CDR1 is SGHTA and CDR2 is FQGNSA in the germline V gene. CDR3 in amino acids: CASSPGLRNTEAFF. The CDR3 region has the DNA TGTGCCAGCAGCCCGGGACTCAGGAACACTGAAGCTTTCTTT. Filled out from reference TRBV7-2 and TRBJ1-1, the complete variable domain reads GAGVSQSPSNKVTEKGKDVELRCDPISGHTALYWYRQSLGQGLEFLIYFQGNSAPDKSGLPSDRFSAERTGGSVSTLTIQRTQQEDSAVYLCASSPGLRNTEAFFGQGTRLTVV.

The J gene is TRBJ1-2, the V gene TRBV15; D remains ambiguous. Trimming took 3 bases from V and 8 from J, leaving 16 bases between them. The CDR3 consists of 14 residues. CDR1 is LNHNV, CDR2 YYDKDF, per germline (reference sequence). The CDR3 nucleotides read TGTGCCACCAGCAGCCCCACGCAAAAGCGGGGCTACACCTTC. This encodes CATSSPTQKRGYTF.

This clone has a single count. V usage is TRBV20-1 and J usage is TRBJ2-3; unclear D gene. Germline V lookup: CDR1 DFQATT, CDR2 SNEGSKA (reference sequence). This CDR3 has 10 residues. V lost 5 bases and J 11 bases, leaving 11 bases between the germline ends. CDR3 nucleotides: TGCAGTGCTCCAGAATACGGGCAGTATTTT. It yields the protein CSAPEYGQYF.

In its sample, this clone was seen many times. This chain's CDR3 is CASSPDIAGGVEQYF. CDR3 nucleotide sequence: TGTGCCAGCAGTCCTGATATAGCGGGAGGGGTCGAGCAGTACTTC. The chain joins TRBV6-5 to TRBJ2-7; 11 bases line up with TRBD2. J gave up 6 bases and V 5 bases, and 9 bases lay outside the gene matches. There are 15 residues in the CDR3. Germline CDR1 reads MNHEY; CDR2 reads SVGAGI.

V usage is TRBV9 and J usage is TRBJ2-2; tentative D call: TRBD1 (5 bases). The germline V gene has CDR1 SGDLS and CDR2 YYNGEE. The CDR3 runs to 15 residues. V was pared by 4 bases and J by 0 bases, with 10 bases between. The CDR3 sequence is CASSWGGTNTGELFF. Here the CDR3 DNA reads TGTGCCAGCAGCTGGGGCGGAACGAACACCGGGGAGCTGTTTTTT.

V is TRBV6-1 and J is TRBJ2-2; D ambiguous. This CDR3 has 14 amino acids. V shed 3 bases and J shed 8 bases, with 13 bases lying between them. Germline V CDR1 and CDR2: MNHNS, SASEGT. CDR3 nucleotide sequence: TGTGCCAGCAGTGAGTCTGGCGCCGCGGGGGAGCTGTTTTTT. This gives the protein CASSESGAAGELFF.

The gene calls are TRBV10-3 and TRBJ2-7; D perhaps matches TRBD1 (6 bases). Germline V gene sequence: CDR1 ENHRY, CDR2 SYGVKD. CDR3 length equals 13 residues. V lost 4 bases and J lost 2, with 9 bases in between. CDR3 bases: TGTGCCATCAGTGTCAGGACAGCCTACGAGCAGTACTTC. Protein: CAISVRTAYEQYF.